Shown below are 23 T cell receptor beta chains from a single sample sequenced in a study of T cells expressing NK-cell markers. From the 5' RACE reads, TCRdb lists one entry per CDR3 protein and no DNA. The listing records some 450,000 distinct CDR3 sequences. The sequenced sample was blood T cells: a sorted CD56 or NKG2C T cell subset, CD4+ or CD8+ T cells, or bulk PBMC T cells (not recorded which). The receptor set was obtained from a woman between 18 and 69 years old in good health.

The chain carries TRBV20-1 and TRBJ2-3; TCRdb selects TRBD1, and the lack of DNA leaves this call unchecked. Germline CDR1 DFQATT, CDR2 SNEGSKA (reference sequence). The CDR3 extends over 15 amino acids. CDR3 sequence reads: CSGHARGRSTDTQYF.

The gene calls are TRBV12-3 or TRBV12-4 and TRBJ1-1; TCRdb names TRBD1, which stays unverified in the absence of DNA. This CDR3 is 15 amino acids long. The CDR3 reads CASSFPGQGLREAFF.

The gene calls are TRBV2 and TRBJ2-5; the D call of TRBD1 rests on TCRdb alone, since no DNA is present to check it. The CDR3 spans 16 residues. In germline, CDR1 is SNHLY, CDR2 FYNNEI. This chain's CDR3 is CASRQTGGWGKETQYF.

This sequence joins TRBV29-1 and TRBJ2-3; TCRdb's D call, TRBD2, is unchecked because there is no DNA. The CDR3 contains 14 residues. Looked up from germline, CDR1 is SQVTM and CDR2 is ANQGSEA. CDR3 region: CSVVGAVGTDTQYF.

The chain employs TRBV3-1 and TRBJ1-4. The CDR3 totals 12 residues. Germline-derived CDR1 and CDR2 are LGHDT and YNNKEL (reference sequence). The CDR3 region is CASSQGGEKLFF. Full variable domain (remainder filled in from reference TRBV3-1 and TRBJ1-4): DTAVSQTPKYLVTQMGNDKSIKCEQNLGHDTMYWYKQDSKKFLKIMFSYNNKELIINETVPNRFSPKSPDKAHLNLHINSLELGDSAVYFCASSQGGEKLFFGSGTQLSVL.

The rearrangement links TRBV14 to TRBJ2-7; the TRBD1 assignment by TCRdb is unverifiable without DNA. The CDR3 is made up of 15 amino acids. The germline CDR1 and CDR2 sequences are SGHDN and FVKESK. CDR3 sequence: CASSHKVGGSYEQYF.

The chain links TRBV11-1 to TRBJ2-3; no DNA is available, so the TRBD2 call from TCRdb remains unchecked. There are 16 residues in the CDR3. Germline values: CDR1 SGHAT, CDR2 FQDESV (reference sequence). The CDR3 here is CASSPRLPRSTDTQYF.

This rearrangement joins TRBV6-5 to TRBJ2-5; TCRdb gives TRBD2 as the D gene, but with no DNA this cannot be confirmed. Germline CDR1 reads MNHEY; CDR2 reads SVGAGI. CDR3 length: 16 amino acids. CDR3 sequence: CASRLASGAQQETQYF.

This chain's CDR3 is CASSLVGVAGGRSTDTQYF. The rearrangement uses TRBV11-2 and TRBJ2-3; TCRdb selects TRBD2, and the lack of DNA leaves this call unchecked. Looked up from germline, CDR1 is SGHAT and CDR2 is FQNNGV. This CDR3 comprises 19 residues.

V gene TRBV6-5 combines with J gene TRBJ1-1; TCRdb picks TRBD1, but there is no DNA to check that call. The V gene's germline CDR1 is MNHEY and CDR2 SVGAGI. CDR3 size: 13 residues. CDR3: CASSYSTGSEAFF.

V and J are TRBV5-4 and TRBJ1-2; without DNA, the TCRdb call of TRBD1 cannot be checked. CDR3 length: 14 residues. Germline V gene sequence: CDR1 SGHNT, CDR2 YYREEE (reference sequence). The CDR3: CASMTGVGDYGYTF.

The V and J genes are TRBV10-3 and TRBJ2-5; TCRdb returns TRBD1, unconfirmable since there is no DNA. Germline V gene sequence: CDR1 ENHRY, CDR2 SYGVKD. The CDR3 is made up of 15 amino acids. CDR3 sequence: CAIRDTTGAGETQYF.

The chain recombines TRBV21-1 with TRBJ2-7; TCRdb names TRBD1, which stays unverified in the absence of DNA. TRBV21-1 is noted as a pseudogene. The CDR3 extends over 15 amino acids. CDR3: CASSIGAGQNYEQYF.

CDR3 protein: CSGAPLEGETQYF. This sequence joins TRBV29-1 and TRBJ2-5; TCRdb's D gene call, TRBD1, goes unchecked for lack of DNA. The CDR3 has 13 amino acids. Germline-derived CDR1 and CDR2 are SQVTM and ANQGSEA.

The gene calls are TRBV4-1 and TRBJ1-5. Germline V gene lookup returns CDR1 MGHRA and CDR2 YSYEKL. This CDR3 is 14 amino acids long. The chain's CDR3 is CASSQERSGQPQHF.

V usage is TRBV5-1 and J usage is TRBJ1-2. The CDR3 loop spans 13 amino acids. CDR1 SGHRS and CDR2 YFSETQ come from the germline V gene. This CDR3 reads CASSLRGSDGYTF.

This chain connects TRBV29-1 to TRBJ2-3; TCRdb lists TRBD2, though no DNA is available to test this call. Germline CDR1 and CDR2: SQVTM and ANQGSEA. The CDR3 loop spans 14 amino acids. CDR3 region: CSVKGLAGEDTQYF.

The chain links TRBV9 to TRBJ2-2; TCRdb gives TRBD1 as the D gene, but with no DNA this cannot be confirmed. CDR3 length equals 15 residues. Germline lookup yields CDR1 SGDLS and CDR2 YYNGEE. The CDR3 sequence is CASSPGTSNTGELFF.

This rearrangement joins TRBV5-1 to TRBJ2-6. The CDR3 length is 15 residues. In germline, CDR1 is SGHRS, CDR2 YFSETQ. The CDR3 sequence is CASSYPVSGANVLTF.

The chain uses TRBV5-4 and TRBJ2-1. Germline values: CDR1 SGHNT, CDR2 YYREEE (reference sequence). The CDR3 loop spans 14 amino acids. CDR3 sequence: CASQGISSYNEQFF. Drawing the rest from reference TRBV5-4 and TRBJ2-1, the complete variable domain is ETGVTQSPTHLIKTRGQQVTLRCSSQSGHNTVSWYQQALGQGPQFIFQYYREEENGRGNFPPRFSGLQFPNYSSELNVNALELDDSALYLCASQGISSYNEQFFGPGTRLTVL.

The V call is TRBV20-1, the J call TRBJ1-1. The CDR3 sequence is 13 residues long. The germline gives CDR1 DFQATT, CDR2 SNEGSKA (reference sequence). The chain's CDR3 is CSARVEMNTEAFF.

The chain carries TRBV18 and TRBJ2-1; TCRdb proposes TRBD1, but this gene call is untestable without DNA. Germline CDR1 is KGHSH and CDR2 is LQKENI. This CDR3 is 14 amino acids long. CDR3: CASSPNGGYNEQFF.

The V call is TRBV12-3 or TRBV12-4, the J call TRBJ1-2. The CDR3 runs 15 residues. The chain's CDR3 is CASSPMGGTLLGYTF.